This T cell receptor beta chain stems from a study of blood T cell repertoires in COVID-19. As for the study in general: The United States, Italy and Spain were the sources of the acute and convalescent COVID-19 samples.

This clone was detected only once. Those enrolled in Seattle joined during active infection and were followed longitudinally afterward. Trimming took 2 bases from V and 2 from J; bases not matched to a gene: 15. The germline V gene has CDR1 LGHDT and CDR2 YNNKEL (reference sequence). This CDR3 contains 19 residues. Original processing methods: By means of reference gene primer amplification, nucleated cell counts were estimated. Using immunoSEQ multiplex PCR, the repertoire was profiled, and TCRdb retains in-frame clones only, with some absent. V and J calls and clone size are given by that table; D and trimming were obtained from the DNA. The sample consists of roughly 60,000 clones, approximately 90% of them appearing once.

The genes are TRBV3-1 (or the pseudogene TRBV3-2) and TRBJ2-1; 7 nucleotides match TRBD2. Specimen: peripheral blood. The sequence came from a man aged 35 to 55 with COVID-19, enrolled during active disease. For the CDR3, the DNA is TGTGCCAGCAGCCAAAGAGGGGCAAGCGGGATAGGACCCTACAATGAGCAGTTCTTC. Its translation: CASSQRGASGIGPYNEQFF.